These 28 T cell receptor beta chains share one sample of origin, sequenced in a study of T cells in Graves' hyperthyroidism and ophthalmopathy. Amplification yielded TCR beta CDR3 regions, with RNA transcripts as the source. First-round RT-PCR targeting the TCR CDR3 was performed with the HTBI primer set. TCRdb re-analysed the multiplex PCR reads in MiXCR, keeping a single row per CDR3 protein. This sample has under 800,000 distinct CDR3 sequences, with less than 15% found just once. Sequencing was performed on blood. These receptors came from a woman between 18 and 29 years old with Graves' hyperthyroidism.

This clonotype has a count of ten or more. The chain couples TRBV30 to TRBJ2-2; a weak D match, TRBD2 (5 bases). Germline V lookup: CDR1 GTSNPN, CDR2 SVGIG (reference sequence). This CDR3 is built from 16 residues. The V gene lost 2 bases and the J gene lost 2 bases, with 15 bases spanning the gap. CDR3 nucleotides: TGTGCCTGGAGTACCAAAGCGGCGGGTAACACCGGGGAGCTGTTTTTT. Residues: CAWSTKAAGNTGELFF.

Details on this clonotype: A read error is possible here, since a much larger clone lies one base away. V and J are TRBV6-1 and TRBJ1-5; D call uncertain. The CDR3 runs 15 residues. V lost 3 bases, J lost 3 bases, and 12 bases lay in between. Germline CDR1 is MNHNS and CDR2 is SASEGT. DNA of the CDR3: TGTGCCAGCAGTGACACACCGAAAAACAATCAGCCCCAGCATTTT. Protein sequence: CASSDTPKNNQPQHF.

The chain couples TRBV4-3 to TRBJ1-6, with D maybe TRBD1 (5 bases). Germline CDR1 and CDR2: LGHNA and YSLEER. V lost 1 base to trimming and J lost 12 bases, with 16 bases between them. This CDR3 is 15 amino acids long. CDR3 region: CASSQGQGEEGPLHF. The CDR3, as DNA: TGCGCCAGCAGCCAAGGCCAAGGGGAGGAGGGACCCCTCCACTTT.

This clonotype has a count of ten or more. The CDR3 spells CASSLTGTGDTEAFF. The DNA of the CDR3 is TGTGCCAGCAGCTTAACCGGGACAGGGGACACTGAAGCTTTCTTT. V and J are TRBV7-3 and TRBJ1-1, with 10 bases that match TRBD1. The CDR3 extends over 15 amino acids. CDR1 is SGHTA, CDR2 FQGTGA, per germline. The J segment lost 3 bases and the V segment lost 0 bases, leaving 1 base of the junction unmatched.

The V gene is TRBV6-2 or TRBV6-3, the J gene TRBJ2-4, with D perhaps matching TRBD2 (7 bases). Trimming removed 5 bases from V and 7 bases from J, with 15 bases in between. The CDR3 spans 14 residues. Per the germline V gene, CDR1 is MNHEY and CDR2 is SVGEGT. CDR3 sequence reads: CASSPQGRGNIQYF. CDR3 in DNA: TGTGCCAGCAGTCCTCAGGGGAGGGGGAACATTCAGTACTTC.

The chain has TRBV5-1 and TRBJ2-5, with a tentative D call TRBD2 (6 bases). The V gene lost 4 bases and the J gene lost 5 bases, with 15 bases spanning the gap. CDR1 is SGHRS, CDR2 YFSETQ, per germline. The CDR3 has 14 amino acids. The CDR3 nucleotides are TGCGCCAGCAGCGGGGGACTCCCAAGGGAGACCCAGTACTTC. It is translated as CASSGGLPRETQYF.

The table lists this clonotype with many counts. The chain recombines TRBV3-1 with TRBJ2-5; no clear D. The ends were cut back, 3 bases at V and 5 bases at J, with 1 base in the middle. CDR3 length: 10 amino acids. Germline-derived CDR1 and CDR2 are LGHDT and YNNKEL (reference sequence). The CDR3 DNA reads as TGTGCCAGCAGCCATGAGACCCAGTACTTC. Protein product: CASSHETQYF.

The sample holds a few counts of this clonotype. The gene calls are TRBV20-1 and TRBJ2-5; 9 bases are shared with TRBD2. J gave up 5 bases and V 8 bases, and 12 bases lay outside the gene matches. The CDR3 covers 14 residues. Germline V gene lookup returns CDR1 DFQATT and CDR2 SNEGSKA (reference sequence). CDR3 protein: CSSRGGALSETQYF. The CDR3 DNA is TGCAGTTCCCGCGGGGGGGCCCTAAGTGAGACCCAGTACTTC.

This chain joins TRBV20-1 and TRBJ1-3, with D possibly matching TRBD1 (5 bases). V was pared by 6 bases and J by 0 bases, with 24 bases between. The CDR3 runs 18 residues. CDR1 and CDR2 (germline): DFQATT, SNEGSKA (reference sequence). The CDR3 sequence: CSATHPGRHPSSGNTIYF. The CDR3 nucleotides read TGCAGTGCCACCCACCCAGGGAGGCACCCGAGCTCTGGAAACACCATATATTTT.

This clonotype turned up a few times. The CDR3 loop is CSANRGYNQPQHF. The CDR3 DNA reads TGCAGTGCTAACAGGGGATACAATCAGCCCCAGCATTTT. This chain uses TRBV20-1 with TRBJ1-5, with TRBD1 matching over 7 bases. This CDR3 is 13 amino acids long. V lost 4 bases and J lost 3; bases outside the gene matches: 3. CDR1 DFQATT and CDR2 SNEGSKA come from the germline V gene (reference sequence).

A note on this clonotype: One base away lies a much larger clone, so this may be a sequencing read error. CDR3: CASSLGVEDTQYF. The CDR3 bases are TGTGCCAGCAGTCTGGGGGTTGAAGACACCCAGTACTTC. This rearrangement joins TRBV28 to TRBJ2-5; either TRBD1 or TRBD2 may fit D (5 bases each). The CDR3 length is 13 residues. Per the germline V gene, CDR1 is MDHEN and CDR2 is SYDVKM.

There are many counts of this clonotype. CDR3 residues: CASATSLQKRSYNEQFF. DNA of the CDR3: TGTGCCAGCGCCACTTCTTTGCAAAAGCGCTCCTACAATGAGCAGTTCTTC. The chain employs TRBV28 and TRBJ2-1; D unclear. There are 17 residues in the CDR3. V was shortened by 8 bases and J by 0 bases, with 20 bases between the two germline ends. The germline V gene encodes CDR1 MDHEN and CDR2 SYDVKM. The whole variable domain, filled in from reference TRBV28 and TRBJ2-1, reads DVKVTQSSRYLVKRTGEKVFLECVQDMDHENMFWYRQDPGLGLRLIYFSYDVKMKEKGDIPEGYSVSREKKERFSLILESASTNQTSMYLCASATSLQKRSYNEQFFGPGTRLTVL.

At least ten counts were recorded for this clonotype. V gene TRBV20-1 combines with J gene TRBJ2-5; 9 bases are a match to TRBD1. Per the germline V gene, CDR1 is DFQATT and CDR2 is SNEGSKA (reference sequence). The ends lost 6 bases at V and 5 bases at J; junction bases unmatched: 7. The CDR3 consists of 13 residues. CDR3 DNA sequence: TGCAGTGCCGAATACAGGGGGCAGGAGACCCAGTACTTC. Amino acids: CSAEYRGQETQYF.

In this sample, this clonotype turned up many times. This chain uses TRBV7-9 with TRBJ1-4, with 8 bases fitting TRBD1. Germline V lookup: CDR1 SEHNR, CDR2 FQNEAQ (reference sequence). Unmatched junction bases numbered 13, after V lost 6 bases and J lost 7 bases. This CDR3 is 16 amino acids long. The CDR3 loop reads CASSSSRQGRREKLFF. The CDR3 coding sequence is TGTGCCAGCAGTTCTTCCAGACAGGGGCGCCGTGAAAAACTGTTTTTT.

This clonotype occurred a few times. The chain uses TRBV2 and TRBJ2-1; D not resolved. Germline-derived CDR1 and CDR2 are SNHLY and FYNNEI. The CDR3 extends over 14 amino acids. Trimming shortened V by 6 bases and J by 6 bases, and 15 bases separated the two germline ends. CDR3 DNA sequence: TGTGCCAGCAGGGACCGGTCGCTTGGCAATGAGCAGTTCTTC. Translation: CASRDRSLGNEQFF.

This clonotype was seen many times. The genes are TRBV11-2 and TRBJ2-7, with D unclear. Trimming stripped 1 base from V and 7 bases from J, with 14 bases between. Germline V CDR1 and CDR2: SGHAT, FQNNGV. CDR3 length: 14 amino acids. The CDR3 DNA is TGTGCCAGCAGCTTAGGAGTGGGATATTGGGAGCAGTACTTC. It codes for CASSLGVGYWEQYF.

This clonotype appeared a few times. The chain couples TRBV29-1 to TRBJ2-1; D uncertain. The V gene's germline CDR1 is SQVTM and CDR2 ANQGSEA. This CDR3 is built from 13 residues. V lost 4 bases to trimming and J lost 6 bases, with 13 bases between them. CDR3 protein: CSVARGFGNEQFF. CDR3 coding DNA: TGCAGCGTTGCCCGAGGTTTCGGCAATGAGCAGTTCTTC.

This clonotype was recorded a few times. The V gene is TRBV14, the J gene TRBJ1-3; a possible D gene is TRBD1 (5 bases). Trimming cost V 1 base and J 0 bases, with 7 bases left between them. The CDR3 is 15 residues long. Germline V gives CDR1 SGHDN, CDR2 FVKESK. The CDR3 DNA is TGTGCCAGCAGCCAAGTGGGGACCTCTGGAAACACCATATATTTT. This gives the protein CASSQVGTSGNTIYF.

The chain is built from TRBV3-1 and TRBJ2-1; TRBD2 aligns across 10 bases. V was pared by 2 bases and J by 8 bases, with 6 bases of the junction left unmatched. The CDR3 runs 15 residues. CDR1 is LGHDT, CDR2 YNNKEL, per germline (reference sequence). The CDR3 loop reads CASSQTLAGVDEQFF. The CDR3 coding sequence is TGTGCCAGCAGCCAAACCCTAGCGGGAGTTGATGAGCAGTTCTTC.

The table lists this clonotype with many counts. V is TRBV5-4 and J is TRBJ2-1; 9 bases fit TRBD1. Germline-derived CDR1 and CDR2 are SGHNT and YYREEE (reference sequence). The CDR3 is made up of 15 amino acids. Trimming removed 0 bases from V and 9 bases from J; junction bases left unmatched: 7. The CDR3 bases are TGTGCCAGCAGCTTGGGGGGACAGGGTGATAGTGAGCAGTTCTTC. Translation gives CASSLGGQGDSEQFF.

Many counts were recorded for this clonotype. The J gene is TRBJ2-1, the V gene TRBV11-2; D gene ambiguous. Germline lookup yields CDR1 SGHAT and CDR2 FQNNGV. Deletions cut 7 bases from V and 2 bases from J, with 6 bases between. The length of the CDR3 is 12 residues. The chain's CDR3 is CASTPAYNEQFF. As DNA, the CDR3 is TGTGCCAGCACCCCGGCCTACAATGAGCAGTTCTTC.

There are a few counts of this clonotype. This chain connects TRBV24-1 to TRBJ2-5; D may be TRBD2 (7 bases). CDR3 length: 11 residues. Trimming stripped 8 bases from V and 5 bases from J, with 8 bases between. Germline V gene data show CDR1 as KGHDR and CDR2 as SFDVKD. CDR3 amino acids: CATKGGETQYF. CDR3 sequence (DNA): TGTGCCACCAAGGGGGGGGAGACCCAGTACTTC.

V is TRBV7-9 and J is TRBJ2-1, with 7 bases that match TRBD2. V dropped 5 bases and J dropped 3; count of bases not matched to a gene: 10. There are 16 residues in the CDR3. Germline values: CDR1 SEHNR, CDR2 FQNEAQ (reference sequence). CDR3 sequence: CASSPLGEGLYNEQFF. CDR3 in DNA: TGTGCCAGCAGCCCTCTCGGGGAGGGCCTCTACAATGAGCAGTTCTTC.

This clonotype has ten or more counts. V and J are TRBV18 and TRBJ2-1; D gene unclear. CDR1 is KGHSH and CDR2 is LQKENI in the germline V gene. Trimming took 2 bases from V and 5 from J, leaving 7 bases between them. The CDR3 is made up of 13 amino acids. The chain's CDR3 is CASSPGVNNEQFF. In nucleotides, the CDR3 is TGTGCCAGCTCACCAGGGGTCAACAATGAGCAGTTCTTC.

J is TRBJ2-1 and V is TRBV7-9; 14 nucleotides agree with TRBD2. CDR3 length: 17 residues. The V gene end was trimmed by 5 bases and the J gene end by 7 bases; junction bases not matched to a gene: 10. Germline CDR1 reads SEHNR; CDR2 reads FQNEAQ (reference sequence). This CDR3 is CASSARLAGGLENEQFF. The DNA of the CDR3 is TGTGCCAGCAGCGCCCGACTAGCGGGAGGGCTAGAAAATGAGCAGTTCTTC. Together with reference TRBV7-9 and TRBJ2-1, the CDR3 gives the full variable domain: DTGVSQNPRHKITKRGQNVTFRCDPISEHNRLYWYRQTLGQGPEFLTYFQNEAQLEKSRLLSDRFSAERPKGSFSTLEIQRTEQGDSAMYLCASSARLAGGLENEQFFGPGTRLTVL.

At least ten counts were recorded for this clonotype. This chain uses TRBV28 with TRBJ2-7; D gene unclear. The germline V gene encodes CDR1 MDHEN and CDR2 SYDVKM. V was pared by 4 bases and J by 3 bases, with 10 bases between. The CDR3 covers 13 residues. The CDR3 loop is CASSSPYLYEQYF. The DNA of the CDR3 is TGTGCCAGCAGTTCCCCATACCTCTACGAGCAGTACTTC.

V usage is TRBV2 and J usage is TRBJ1-5; 9 bases fit TRBD1. CDR1 and CDR2 (germline): SNHLY, FYNNEI. Losses at the gene ends were 8 bases for V and 6 bases for J; bases not matched to a gene: 5. The CDR3 is 13 residues long. The CDR3 sequence: CASGPQGAQPQHF. DNA of the CDR3: TGTGCCAGCGGACCACAGGGGGCTCAGCCCCAGCATTTT.

This clonotype was observed many times. CDR3 residues: CASSAQGHYTEAFF. In DNA form, the CDR3 reads TGTGCCAGCAGCGCCCAGGGACACTACACTGAAGCTTTCTTT. The V and J genes are TRBV11-3 and TRBJ1-1; maybe TRBD1 (6 bases). With 5 bases removed from V and 3 bases from J, the gap between germline ends came to 13 bases. CDR1 and CDR2 (germline): SGHNT, YENEEA. This CDR3 has 14 residues.